The present TCR beta chain was sequenced within a study of cytomegalovirus exposure and HLA in healthy donors. The length of the CDR3 is 16 residues. Germline CDR1 and CDR2: SGHKS and YYEKEE (reference sequence). J lost 0 bases, V lost 3 bases, and 6 bases had no gene match. The count of this clone is one. The antigen is unknown. PCR primers comprised 60 Vbeta and 13 Jbeta primers. Repertoires were generated with immunoSEQ multiplex PCR, while TCRdb's copy carries only in-frame clones and drops some. Altogether about 120,000 clones are present, about three quarters being singletons, with the ten largest covering roughly 2.6%. Overall study results and limits: Accurate predictions that matched the HLA-A and HLA-B alleles of most subjects were reportedly made from TCR beta sequences. The investigators catalogued 150 or so TCR beta chains as cytomegalovirus-associated.

The specimen sequenced was PBMCs. The receptor was isolated from a female donor in good health and CMV-seronegative. The chain recombines TRBV5-5 with TRBJ1-3; 7 positions agree with TRBD1. CDR3 loop: CASSWSDRHSGNTIYF. CDR3 nucleotide sequence: TGTGCCAGCAGCTGGTCGGACAGGCACTCTGGAAACACCATATATTTT.